Below, one T cell receptor (beta chain) is given with its context. Antigen: not known. The data stem from a study of vaccination and CD4 T cells after COVID-19. The treatment: roughly 10-day PBMC culture with coronavirus spike peptide pools or control peptides (ViraFEST assay). Germline V lookup: CDR1 MNHNS, CDR2 SASEGT. CDR3 length: 13 residues. Trimming removed 2 bases from V and 4 bases from J, with 9 bases in between. CD4+ T cells that had been cultured provided DNA sequenced with the Oncomine TCR Beta short-read assay. TCRdb re-derived calls from the PCR reads in MiXCR, one entry per CDR3 protein. The data show approximately 12,000 distinct CDR3 sequences, roughly 53% seen once.

The TCR sequence derives from a human donor who had recovered from COVID-19. The V gene is TRBV6-1, the J gene TRBJ2-7; a possible D gene is TRBD1 (5 bases). The source material was CD4+ T cells from blood, cultured in vitro. The CDR3 reads CASSEISGYEQYF. Here the CDR3 DNA reads TGTGCCAGCAGTGAAATTTCAGGGTACGAGCAGTACTTC.